This entry lists 10 T cell receptor beta chains sequenced from one sample in a study of blood T cells in healthy people across ages. Primers used in a second PCR of about 7 to 12 cycles were a sample-barcoded 5' primer and a J-beta primer mix. TCRdb recomputed calls from the 5' RACE reads with MiXCR, one row per CDR3 protein. Found here are about 670,000 distinct CDR3 sequences, 40% to 50% of them singletons; the top ten hold about 30%. What was sequenced was blood. The receptors were sampled from a man at least 80 years old in good health.

In its sample, this clonotype was seen many times. The rearrangement uses TRBV29-1 and TRBJ1-1; D remains ambiguous. CDR3 length: 12 residues. V was pared by 3 bases and J by 1 base, with 6 bases between. Germline V gene lookup returns CDR1 SQVTM and CDR2 ANQGSEA. The CDR3 is CSVDKGNTEAFF. The CDR3 region has the DNA TGCAGCGTTGATAAGGGGAACACTGAAGCTTTCTTT.

The chain uses TRBV6-2 or TRBV6-3 and TRBJ2-7; no clear D gene. This CDR3 contains 14 residues. Trimming pared 1 base from V and 3 bases from J, leaving 10 bases between. Germline lookup yields CDR1 MNHEY and CDR2 SVGEGT. The CDR3 DNA sequence: TGTGCCAGCAGTTACTGGGGATCTGGCTACGAGCAGTACTTC. It yields the protein CASSYWGSGYEQYF.

The chain employs TRBV5-1 and TRBJ2-1; 7 nucleotides agree with TRBD1. The tail of the sequence fits TRBJ2-7 better, so the J call may be wrong. In germline, CDR1 is SGHRS, CDR2 YFSETQ. The CDR3 runs 15 residues. CDR3 protein: CASSTGTALHNEQYF. The CDR3 region has the DNA TGCGCCAGCAGCACCGGGACAGCACTGCACAATGAGCAGTACTTC.

The rearrangement joins TRBV18 to TRBJ2-1, with 9 positions matching TRBD2. The germline CDR1 and CDR2 sequences are KGHSH and LQKENI. The CDR3 length is 16 residues. V lost 1 base, J lost 8 bases, and 9 bases stayed unmatched. The CDR3 DNA follows: TGTGCCAGCTCACCACGTAGGAATAGCGGGAGCGATGAGCAGTTCTTC. This translates into CASSPRRNSGSDEQFF.

The chain employs TRBV7-2 and TRBJ2-5, with 8 bases matching TRBD1. CDR1 SGHTA and CDR2 FQGNSA come from the germline V gene. V shed 5 bases and J 11 bases; nucleotides not matched to a gene: 16. This CDR3 spans 15 amino acids. As DNA, the CDR3 is TGTGCCAGCAGCCCCATGACAGGGGAATACAATGAGCAGTACTTC. Translating it yields CASSPMTGEYNEQYF.

This clonotype was seen a few times. This rearrangement joins TRBV6-5 to TRBJ2-3; 8 positions agree with TRBD2. Germline CDR1 is MNHEY and CDR2 is SVGAGI. With 7 bases clipped from V and 4 bases from J, the junction kept 10 bases outside the gene matches. The CDR3 is 15 residues long. In DNA, the CDR3 is TGTGCCAGCAAGTGGAGCGGGAGAGGGGCAGATACGCAGTATTTT. The encoded protein is CASKWSGRGADTQYF.

The CDR3 region has the DNA TGTGCCAGCAGTTTAAAGACAGGGATTGGCGAGCAGTTCTTC. Translated: CASSLKTGIGEQFF. This chain connects TRBV12-3 or TRBV12-4 to TRBJ2-1; TRBD1 aligns across 7 bases. J was trimmed by 10 bases and V by 2 bases; bases with no gene match: 8. There are 14 residues in the CDR3.

This chain links TRBV20-1 with TRBJ1-1; a possible D gene is TRBD1 (6 bases). CDR1 DFQATT and CDR2 SNEGSKA come from the germline V gene (reference sequence). Trimming left V 5 bases short and J 0 bases short, with 16 bases between. The CDR3 loop spans 15 amino acids. The CDR3 protein is CSAYPGVRVNTEAFF. CDR3 DNA sequence: TGCAGTGCTTACCCAGGGGTCCGGGTGAACACTGAAGCTTTCTTT.

The J gene is TRBJ2-4, the V gene TRBV5-1; 14 bases align to TRBD2. CDR3 length: 19 amino acids. Per the germline V gene, CDR1 is SGHRS and CDR2 is YFSETQ. V was clipped by 4 bases and J by 0 bases; unmatched bases: 9. This CDR3 reads CASSSKGLAGELAKNIQYF. Here the CDR3 DNA reads TGCGCCAGCAGCAGCAAGGGACTAGCGGGAGAGCTAGCCAAAAACATTCAGTACTTC. Full variable domain (outside the CDR3, taken from reference TRBV5-1 and TRBJ2-4): KAGVTQTPRYLIKTRGQQVTLSCSPISGHRSVSWYQQTPGQGLQFLFEYFSETQRNKGNFPGRFSGRQFSNSRSEMNVSTLELGDSALYLCASSSKGLAGELAKNIQYFGAGTRLSVL.

The V call is TRBV7-2, the J call TRBJ2-2; D unresolved. Germline-derived CDR1 and CDR2 are SGHTA and FQGNSA. The CDR3 consists of 13 residues. Between the trimmed V and J ends, which lost 5 bases and 7 bases, there was a span of 11 bases. The CDR3 sequence is CASSLVLNGELFF. The CDR3 DNA reads TGTGCCAGCAGCCTAGTTCTCAACGGGGAGCTGTTTTTT.